This passage covers 14 T cell receptor beta chains from one sample sequenced in a study of cytomegalovirus exposure and HLA in healthy donors (dated by TCRdb to 2017 to 2019). To prepare the library, the immunoSEQ multiplex PCR assay was applied. For the multiplex PCR, a mixture combining 60 forward primers for TCR Vbeta segments and 13 reverse primers for TCR Jbeta segments was used. TCRdb's version of the immuneACCESS table is confined to in-frame rearrangements and falls short of the full clone set. An unresolved V gene accounts for under half of the shortfall where checked; the remainder is of unknown origin. This sample is represented by over 150,000 clones; roughly four fifths of them were singletons. About 11% of the sample is in the top ten clones. The sample was PBMCs. The origin of the receptors is a man aged 50 to 60 in good health and CMV-seropositive.

The V call is TRBV6-5, the J call TRBJ2-7; 10 bases align to TRBD1. The CDR3 contains 15 residues. Germline V gene lookup returns CDR1 MNHEY and CDR2 SVGAGI. With 4 bases clipped from V and 2 bases from J, the junction kept 5 bases outside the gene matches. The CDR3 region has the DNA TGTGCCAGCAGTTCCGCCGGGACAGGGGCCTACGAGCAGTACTTC. Translating gives CASSSAGTGAYEQYF.

The chain carries TRBV5-1 and TRBJ2-3; 9 positions match TRBD2. Losses at the gene ends were 0 bases for V and 2 bases for J; bases not matched to a gene: 4. Germline loops: CDR1 SGHRS, CDR2 YFSETQ. The CDR3 totals 16 residues. The CDR3 loop is CASSLVWTSDTDTQYF. The CDR3 nucleotides are TGCGCCAGCAGCTTGGTTTGGACTAGCGACACAGATACGCAGTATTTT.

In its sample, this clone was seen once. The chain carries TRBV11-2 and TRBJ2-7; 10 bases fit TRBD1. The CDR3 sequence is 14 residues long. V gave up 6 bases and J gave up 6 bases; unmatched junction bases: 8. Germline V CDR1 and CDR2: SGHAT, FQNNGV. This CDR3 is CASRTGTGDAEQYF. The CDR3 nucleotides are TGTGCCAGCAGGACCGGGACAGGGGACGCCGAGCAGTACTTC.

The V gene is TRBV6-5, the J gene TRBJ2-7, with 8 bases lining up with TRBD1. With 5 bases clipped from V and 4 bases from J, the junction kept 1 base outside the gene matches. Per the germline V gene, CDR1 is MNHEY and CDR2 is SVGAGI. CDR3 length: 12 amino acids. The CDR3 region is CASSQGAYEQYF. The CDR3 bases are TGTGCCAGCAGTCAGGGGGCTTACGAGCAGTACTTC.

V gene TRBV2 combines with J gene TRBJ2-1; 7 bases fit TRBD1. Losses at the gene ends were 6 bases for V and 0 bases for J; bases not matched to a gene: 5. Germline V gene data show CDR1 as SNHLY and CDR2 as FYNNEI. CDR3 length: 15 amino acids. The DNA for the CDR3 is TGTGCCAGCAGGAAGGGGGCGGGCTCCTACAATGAGCAGTTCTTC. Amino acid sequence: CASRKGAGSYNEQFF.

The chain joins TRBV30 to TRBJ2-5, with a possible D match to TRBD2 (5 bases). The J call could be wrong; TRBJ2-7 is a better fit for the DNA end. This CDR3 contains 13 residues. From germline, CDR1 is GTSNPN and CDR2 SVGIG (reference sequence). The CDR3 spells CAWSRKGEGEQYF. Written as DNA, the CDR3 is TGTGCCTGGAGTAGAAAGGGAGAGGGCGAGCAGTACTTC.

The chain uses TRBV4-2 and TRBJ2-3; TRBD2 matches 7 bases. Unmatched junction bases numbered 9, after V lost 4 bases and J lost 2 bases. The CDR3 is 16 amino acids. The germline gives CDR1 LGHNA, CDR2 YNFKEQ. The CDR3 region is CASSPLTSSDTDTQYF. CDR3 sequence (DNA): TGTGCCAGCAGCCCTTTGACTAGCTCCGACACAGATACGCAGTATTTT.

The rearrangement links TRBV27 to TRBJ1-5; TRBD1 agrees at 8 bases. From germline, CDR1 is MNHEY and CDR2 SMNVEV (reference sequence). The CDR3 runs 15 residues. J lost 4 bases, V lost 3 bases, and 5 bases had no gene match. CDR3 nucleotide sequence: TGTGCCAGCAGTTTCCAGGGGGCTGGTAATCAGCCCCAGCATTTT. This sequence encodes CASSFQGAGNQPQHF.

This chain uses TRBV29-1 with TRBJ2-1; 8 bases agree with TRBD2. Germline V gene lookup returns CDR1 SQVTM and CDR2 ANQGSEA. Trimming at V came to 7 bases and at J to 4 bases, leaving 9 bases not matched to a gene. The CDR3 consists of 14 residues. CDR3 sequence reads: CSAPRTSGYNEQFF. Here the CDR3 DNA reads TGCAGCGCCCCGCGCACTAGCGGATACAATGAGCAGTTCTTC.

In regard to this clone: At one boundary the junction diverges from the germline segment, which might be a read error. V and J are TRBV4-3 and TRBJ2-1, with 11 bases fitting TRBD2. Germline V gives CDR1 LGHNA, CDR2 YSLEER. CDR3 size: 16 residues. CDR3 coding DNA: TGCGCCAGCGGCCATATTCTAGCGGGAGGCTCCCGAGGGCAGTTCTTC. Amino acid sequence: CASGHILAGGSRGQFF.

The V and J genes are TRBV5-6 and TRBJ2-7; TRBD1 might be the D (6 bases). With 2 bases removed from V and 3 bases from J, the gap between germline ends came to 15 bases. The CDR3 consists of 15 residues. Germline lookup yields CDR1 SGHDT and CDR2 YYEEEE. The CDR3 nucleotides read TGTGCCAGCAGCTTTTCAGGGGAAGCGTACTACGAGCAGTACTTC. Its translation is CASSFSGEAYYEQYF.

The chain employs TRBV10-3 and TRBJ2-7, with 11 bases fitting TRBD1. Germline trimming cut 6 bases from V and 0 bases from J; bases unmatched to any gene: 1. Germline-derived CDR1 and CDR2 are ENHRY and SYGVKD. The CDR3 is made up of 14 amino acids. In DNA form, the CDR3 reads TGTGCCATCAGGGGGACAGGGGGCTCCTACGAGCAGTACTTC. It yields the protein CAIRGTGGSYEQYF.

The chain employs TRBV5-5 and TRBJ2-3; 9 bases line up with TRBD2. CDR3 length: 16 amino acids. Trimming at V came to 0 bases and at J to 4 bases, leaving 6 bases not matched to a gene. In germline, CDR1 is SGHKS, CDR2 YYEKEE (reference sequence). The CDR3 here is CASSLVWRGGPDTQYF. The CDR3 bases are TGTGCCAGCAGCTTGGTTTGGCGGGGGGGGCCAGATACGCAGTATTTT.

The chain combines TRBV7-2 with TRBJ1-1; 8 nucleotides match TRBD1. This CDR3 has 15 residues. V lost 4 bases and J lost 6; bases outside the gene matches: 10. Germline V lookup: CDR1 SGHTA, CDR2 FQGNSA. CDR3 sequence reads: CASSSRTGRGAEAFF. CDR3 in DNA: TGTGCCAGCAGCTCGCGGACAGGGAGGGGCGCTGAAGCTTTCTTT.